Listed here is a single T cell receptor beta chain. Its antigen is as yet unknown. The data derive from a study of PD-1 blockade in classical Hodgkin lymphoma. The study, taken as a whole, reports: Only CD4+ TCR diversity, not CD8+, had risen significantly by C4D1. Complete responders entered with baseline diversity on par with newly diagnosed patients, the results showed.

Data came from immunoSEQ multiplex PCR; TCRdb stores just in-frame clones and leaves some out. Of 70,000 to 80,000 clones in the sample, about 93% were seen once. The CDR3 is 17 amino acids. Germline V gives CDR1 SGHNT, CDR2 YYREEE (reference sequence). V was pared by 0 bases and J by 0 bases, with 2 bases of the junction left unmatched. Relapse was seen in all patients after autologous stem cell transplantation, and brentuximab vedotin exposure was variable. The sample consisted of peripheral blood mononuclear cells (PBMCs), taken at baseline. The V call is TRBV5-4, the J call TRBJ2-3; TRBD2 aligns across 12 bases. The clonotype originates from a human donor with classical Hodgkin lymphoma. In nucleotides, the CDR3 is TGTGCCAGCAGCTTGGGGACTAGCGGGACTAGCACAGATACGCAGTATTTT. Translating it yields CASSLGTSGTSTDTQYF.